The next 20 T cell receptor beta chains were all read from a single sample in a study of blood T cell repertoires in COVID-19. Here immunoSEQ multiplex PCR was the method, and the copy in TCRdb shows in-frame clones only, minus some. The sample holds about 180,000 clones, about 81% seen once. The sample comprised peripheral blood. The receptor set was obtained from a woman at least 80 years old with COVID-19, enrolled during active disease.

There are a few counts of this clone. As DNA, the CDR3 is TGTGCCAGCACCGTCGCGACAGGGGGAAACCGGGAGCTGTTTTTT. As protein: CASTVATGGNRELFF. The chain joins TRBV2 to TRBJ2-2; TRBD1 agrees at 9 bases. This CDR3 is 15 amino acids long. V gave up 7 bases and J gave up 9 bases; unmatched junction bases: 12. Germline CDR1 is SNHLY and CDR2 is FYNNEI.

The chain couples TRBV5-8 to TRBJ2-3; D uncertain. The germline gives CDR1 SGHTS, CDR2 YDEGEE. The CDR3 has 15 amino acids. V dropped 0 bases and J dropped 1 base, with 9 bases sitting between them. CDR3 region: CASSLAVRRTDTQYF. The CDR3 DNA follows: TGTGCCAGCAGCTTGGCCGTCCGTCGCACAGATACGCAGTATTTT.

The chain employs TRBV15 and TRBJ1-6, with D possibly being TRBD1 (6 bases). The V and J ends lost 0 bases and 0 bases respectively, with 12 bases between them. This CDR3 is built from 18 residues. Germline-derived CDR1 and CDR2 are LNHNV and YYDKDF (reference sequence). CDR3 in DNA: TGTGCCACCAGCAGAGATCCCCAGGGGAGCTCCTATAATTCACCCCTCCACTTT. Amino acids: CATSRDPQGSSYNSPLHF.

The chain uses TRBV4-2 and TRBJ2-7; tentative D call: TRBD1 (6 bases). Trimming took 4 bases from V and 3 from J, leaving 19 bases between them. The germline gives CDR1 LGHNA, CDR2 YNFKEQ. The CDR3 is made up of 16 amino acids. The CDR3 reads CASSPPGSGALYEQYF. For the CDR3, the DNA is TGTGCCAGCAGCCCCCCCGGCTCAGGGGCCCTCTACGAGCAGTACTTC.

The chain carries TRBV7-2 and TRBJ1-2; TRBD1 matches 7 bases. This CDR3 contains 13 residues. V lost 6 bases and J lost 3; bases outside the gene matches: 4. Looked up from germline, CDR1 is SGHTA and CDR2 is FQGNSA. CDR3 in DNA: TGTGCCAGCAGTCCTGGACAGGACTATGGCTACACCTTC. Protein product: CASSPGQDYGYTF. Full variable domain (missing parts from reference TRBV7-2 and TRBJ1-2): GAGVSQSPSNKVTEKGKDVELRCDPISGHTALYWYRQSLGQGLEFLIYFQGNSAPDKSGLPSDRFSAERTGGSVSTLTIQRTQQEDSAVYLCASSPGQDYGYTFGSGTRLTVV.

This rearrangement joins TRBV7-8 to TRBJ2-7; 9 nucleotides line up with TRBD1. The CDR3 runs 16 residues. V was clipped by 7 bases and J by 4 bases; unmatched bases: 14. Germline CDR1 and CDR2: SGHVS and FQNEAQ. The CDR3 spells CASNEFGTGTWYEQYF. The CDR3 DNA reads as TGTGCCAGCAACGAGTTCGGGACAGGGACATGGTACGAGCAGTACTTC.

This CDR3 reads CASRDIDTGELFF. For the CDR3, the DNA is TGCGCCAGCAGGGACATTGACACCGGGGAGCTGTTTTTT. The rearrangement uses TRBV5-1 and TRBJ2-2, with D possibly TRBD1 on 5 matching bases. V was trimmed by 5 bases and J by 3 bases, leaving 8 bases between them. Germline assignment: CDR1 SGHRS and CDR2 YFSETQ. The CDR3 has 13 amino acids.

The rearrangement links TRBV12-5 to TRBJ2-1, with 11 bases identical to TRBD2. CDR1 and CDR2 from the germline V gene are LGHNT and FRNRAP. Trimming at V came to 0 bases and at J to 5 bases, leaving 9 bases not matched to a gene. This CDR3 has 18 amino acids. CDR3 in DNA: TGTGCTAGTGGTTTGGTACGTGAGACTAGCGGGATCCACAATGAGCAGTTCTTC. Translation: CASGLVRETSGIHNEQFF.

The CDR3 DNA follows: TGTGCCACCAGCAGAGAGGGGCTAGCGGGGTCAGAGACCCAGTACTTC. Amino acid sequence: CATSREGLAGSETQYF. The V gene is TRBV15, the J gene TRBJ2-5, with 9 nucleotides matching TRBD2. Germline trimming cut 0 bases from V and 4 bases from J; bases unmatched to any gene: 6. The V gene's germline CDR1 is LNHNV and CDR2 YYDKDF (reference sequence). The CDR3 length is 16 residues.

The chain links TRBV6-1 to TRBJ1-2, with 9 positions matching TRBD1. Looked up from germline, CDR1 is MNHNS and CDR2 is SASEGT. The length of the CDR3 is 14 residues. V was clipped by 3 bases and J by 6 bases; unmatched bases: 5. The CDR3 loop is CASSEGTGWDGYTF. The CDR3 bases are TGTGCCAGCAGTGAGGGGACAGGGTGGGATGGCTACACCTTC.

The chain employs TRBV2 and TRBJ2-3, with 9 bases that match TRBD2. The germline CDR1 and CDR2 sequences are SNHLY and FYNNEI. CDR3 size: 16 residues. V lost 4 bases to trimming and J lost 2 bases; unmatched junction nucleotides: 7. The CDR3, as DNA: TGTGCCAGCAGTGCGTCGCTAGCGGGACCCACAGATACGCAGTATTTT. Translated: CASSASLAGPTDTQYF.

J is TRBJ2-7 and V is TRBV4-2; 8 bases map to TRBD2. CDR1 is LGHNA and CDR2 is YNFKEQ in the germline V gene. V lost 2 bases and J lost 6; bases outside the gene matches: 15. The CDR3 spans 17 residues. The CDR3 coding sequence is TGTGCCAGCAGCCAACCCCCGGGGGGCGGGGGGACCTCCGAGCAGTACTTC. Its protein product is CASSQPPGGGGTSEQYF.

The chain carries TRBV7-9 and TRBJ2-1; D not resolved. Germline V lookup: CDR1 SEHNR, CDR2 FQNEAQ (reference sequence). The CDR3 loop spans 17 amino acids. Trimming shortened V by 5 bases and J by 0 bases, and 17 bases separated the two germline ends. The CDR3 region is CASSPQLQKSSYNEQFF. DNA of the CDR3: TGTGCCAGCAGCCCACAGCTACAGAAAAGCTCCTACAATGAGCAGTTCTTC.

In this sample, this clone turned up once. V is TRBV27 and J is TRBJ1-5; the D gene is possibly TRBD1 (5 bases). Trimming shortened V by 3 bases and J by 6 bases, and 9 bases separated the two germline ends. CDR3 size: 13 residues. Germline loops: CDR1 MNHEY, CDR2 SMNVEV (reference sequence). The CDR3 DNA is TGTGCCAGCAGTTTTGGAGGGGTTCAGCCCCAGCATTTT. Protein product: CASSFGGVQPQHF.

The CDR3 region is CAISESGLADNEQFF. The DNA for the CDR3 is TGTGCCATCAGTGAGTCTGGGCTAGCCGACAATGAGCAGTTCTTC. V and J are TRBV10-3 and TRBJ2-1, with D possibly TRBD2 on 5 matching bases. CDR1 and CDR2 from the germline V gene are ENHRY and SYGVKD. The CDR3 runs to 15 residues. V lost 0 bases to trimming and J lost 5 bases, with 11 bases between them.

The V call is TRBV6-2 or TRBV6-3, the J call TRBJ2-6; D perhaps matches TRBD2 (5 bases). The CDR3 is made up of 16 amino acids. With 2 bases removed from V and 3 bases from J, the gap between germline ends came to 11 bases. Germline V lookup: CDR1 MNHEY, CDR2 SVGEGT. In DNA form, the CDR3 reads TGTGCCAGCAGTTACGGTTTAGGGAGTGGGGCCAACGTCCTGACTTTC. It is translated as CASSYGLGSGANVLTF.

This chain links TRBV24-1 with TRBJ1-1; 7 bases line up with TRBD1. The junction had 5 bases not matched to a gene; V was cut back by 4 bases and J by 7 bases. CDR1 is KGHDR and CDR2 is SFDVKD in the germline V gene. The CDR3 spans 13 residues. The CDR3 spells CATSDPDRDEAFF. In nucleotides, the CDR3 is TGTGCCACCAGTGACCCCGACAGGGATGAAGCTTTCTTT.

V gene TRBV27 combines with J gene TRBJ2-1, with 10 bases that match TRBD2. The CDR3 runs to 16 residues. Germline lookup yields CDR1 MNHEY and CDR2 SMNVEV (reference sequence). V dropped 3 bases and J dropped 4; count of bases not matched to a gene: 6. CDR3 bases: TGTGCCAGCAGTTTGGGACTAGCGAGAGGGTACAATGAGCAGTTCTTC. Translation: CASSLGLARGYNEQFF.

This clone appeared once. The gene calls are TRBV2 and TRBJ1-2; tentative D call: TRBD1 (6 bases). The CDR3 runs 13 residues. From germline, CDR1 is SNHLY and CDR2 FYNNEI. Trimming left V 6 bases short and J 4 bases short, with 12 bases between. In DNA, the CDR3 is TGTGCCAGCAGCTGGGACATGTTCTATGGCTACACCTTC. This sequence encodes CASSWDMFYGYTF.

The genes are TRBV6-1 and TRBJ2-3; D is uncertain. Germline V lookup: CDR1 MNHNS, CDR2 SASEGT. The CDR3 sequence is 12 residues long. V lost 2 bases, J lost 4 bases, and 4 bases lay in between. The CDR3 DNA reads TGTGCCAGCAGTGAACATTCAGATACGCAGTATTTT. Translated, it gives CASSEHSDTQYF.